Reported below is one T cell receptor (beta chain). Its antigen is as yet unknown. Compared with germline, one end of the junction differs, possibly owing to a read error. This sample also contains other DNA sequences that code for the same CDR3. Each donor was nominally healthy when sampled (though unrecorded immune exposures were likely). Vbeta (60) and Jbeta (13) primers were used in the PCR. Profiled with immunoSEQ multiplex PCR; TCRdb holds only in-frame clones, not every one. The top ten clones hold approximately 2.1% of a sample with roughly 200,000 clones, approximately 85% of them seen once. These data belong to a study of cytomegalovirus exposure and HLA in healthy donors. Study context: Inside one of the first data releases sat 80 million to 95 million unique TCRs taken from HLA-typed donors.

General study points: Follow-up analysis later connected one missense variant in DCLRE1C with trimming of TCR beta V- and J-genes. As confirmed in vitro, a few CMV-associated chains were specific for CMV antigens.

The length of the CDR3 is 12 residues. Germline V lookup: CDR1 SEHNR, CDR2 FQNEAQ (reference sequence). The chain couples TRBV7-9 to TRBJ2-7; D gene ambiguous. The sequence was obtained from a woman between 45 and 65 years old in good health and CMV-seronegative. Source material: PBMCs. The CDR3: CSSSLGQYEQYF. CDR3 in DNA: TGTTCCAGCAGCTTAGGGCAATACGAGCAGTACTTC.